The 26 T cell receptor beta chains below come from one sample, sequenced in a study of a mutant IDH1 vaccine in newly diagnosed glioma. Regarding time point: week 23, last vaccination. The vaccine gave 300 ug of a 20-mer mutant IDH1 peptide subcutaneously per dose. Here immunoSEQ multiplex PCR was the method, and the copy in TCRdb shows in-frame clones only, minus some. The table lists about 82,000 clones, approximately 85% of them singletons. No antigen has been assigned to these receptors. This sample comprised PBMCs, obtained from a glioma patient whose treatment included an IDH1 peptide vaccine. The receptor set was obtained from a young man with glioma. Some clones in this sample may be carry-over from other donors' samples.

The CDR3 sequence: CASSDPKAGTPTNYGYTF. CDR3 bases: TGTGCCAGCAGCGACCCTAAAGCCGGGACACCAACAAACTATGGCTACACCTTC. The chain has TRBV9 and TRBJ1-2; D is perhaps TRBD1 (6 bases). Germline lookup yields CDR1 SGDLS and CDR2 YYNGEE. The CDR3 length is 18 residues. Deletions cut 3 bases from V and 2 bases from J, with 23 bases between.

The rearrangement links TRBV19 to TRBJ2-2, with D possibly being TRBD2 (5 bases). Germline assignment: CDR1 LNHDA and CDR2 SQIVND (reference sequence). V gave up 6 bases and J gave up 4 bases, with 15 bases separating them. This CDR3 comprises 15 residues. The CDR3 DNA follows: TGTGCCAGTAGCCCTGGGAGTGTGACCACCGGGGAGCTGTTTTTT. Its protein product is CASSPGSVTTGELFF.

The V call is TRBV27, the J call TRBJ2-1, with 8 bases matching TRBD1. The J segment lost 1 base and the V segment lost 5 bases, leaving 4 bases of the junction unmatched. The CDR3 totals 15 residues. CDR1 and CDR2 (germline): MNHEY, SMNVEV (reference sequence). The CDR3 protein is CASSLGTGSYNEQFF. CDR3 coding DNA: TGTGCCAGCAGTCTAGGGACAGGTTCCTACAATGAGCAGTTCTTC.

This sequence joins TRBV2 and TRBJ2-1, with TRBD2 identical over 10 bases. Trimming took 8 bases from V and 5 from J; bases not matched to a gene: 9. The CDR3 is made up of 15 amino acids. Germline assignment: CDR1 SNHLY and CDR2 FYNNEI. The CDR3 is CASPLRTSGDNEQFF. The DNA for the CDR3 is TGTGCCAGCCCGTTGCGGACTAGCGGAGACAATGAGCAGTTCTTC.

The rearrangement links TRBV27 to TRBJ1-1; the D gene is possibly TRBD1 (6 bases). V was clipped by 5 bases and J by 10 bases, with 17 bases between them. The CDR3 runs to 13 residues. Per the germline V gene, CDR1 is MNHEY and CDR2 is SMNVEV (reference sequence). The CDR3: CASSIHRADGAFF. The CDR3 DNA reads as TGTGCCAGCAGTATACACAGGGCCGACGGAGCTTTCTTT.

The chain employs TRBV5-1 and TRBJ1-2; 9 nucleotides line up with TRBD1. V gave up 4 bases and J gave up 7 bases; unmatched junction bases: 8. Germline lookup yields CDR1 SGHRS and CDR2 YFSETQ. The CDR3 covers 14 residues. The CDR3 bases are TGCGCCAGCAGCCCCCGGGACAGGGATCCTGGCTACACCTTC. This gives the protein CASSPRDRDPGYTF.

The V call is TRBV7-9, the J call TRBJ1-4; D possibly corresponds to TRBD1 (5 bases). V shed 1 base and J shed 0 bases, with 6 bases lying between them. The CDR3 is 15 amino acids. CDR1 and CDR2 from the germline V gene are SEHNR and FQNEAQ (reference sequence). The CDR3 protein is CASSLGDPTNEKLFF. The CDR3 DNA sequence: TGTGCCAGCAGCTTAGGGGACCCAACTAATGAAAAACTGTTTTTT.

This chain connects TRBV28 to TRBJ1-1, with 7 bases fitting TRBD1. Germline V gene sequence: CDR1 MDHEN, CDR2 SYDVKM. The CDR3 contains 13 residues. V gave up 6 bases and J gave up 5 bases; unmatched junction bases: 6. The CDR3 sequence is CASSLGQITEAFF. The CDR3, as DNA: TGTGCCAGCAGCCTGGGACAGATTACTGAAGCTTTCTTT.

This chain joins TRBV25-1 and TRBJ1-6, with D perhaps matching TRBD1 (5 bases). Germline CDR1 MGHDK, CDR2 SYGVNS. V shed 4 bases and J shed 7 bases, with 17 bases lying between them. The CDR3 totals 16 residues. The CDR3 sequence: CASSATGVGGNSPLHF. For the CDR3, the DNA is TGTGCCAGCAGTGCAACAGGAGTCGGGGGAAATTCACCCCTCCACTTT.

The chain carries TRBV11-2 and TRBJ2-7; D is perhaps TRBD2 (7 bases). There are 13 residues in the CDR3. V was cut by 3 bases and J by 6 bases, with 12 bases left in between. CDR1 SGHAT and CDR2 FQNNGV come from the germline V gene. CDR3 sequence reads: CASSLSGGGEQYF. As DNA, the CDR3 is TGTGCCAGCAGCTTGTCGGGGGGCGGCGAGCAGTACTTC.

V and J are TRBV9 and TRBJ2-1; 9 positions match TRBD2. CDR3 length: 15 amino acids. In germline, CDR1 is SGDLS, CDR2 YYNGEE. V trimming: 3 bases; J trimming: 4 bases; junction bases outside the gene matches: 5. This chain's CDR3 is CASSERSGGYNEQFF. The DNA of the CDR3 is TGTGCCAGCAGCGAGAGGAGCGGGGGGTACAATGAGCAGTTCTTC.

The chain combines TRBV30 with TRBJ2-3; TRBD2 aligns across 8 bases. In germline, CDR1 is GTSNPN, CDR2 SVGIG (reference sequence). Trimming removed 3 bases from V and 4 bases from J; junction bases left unmatched: 12. The CDR3 runs to 16 residues. The CDR3 DNA is TGTGCCTGGAGCGGAGAAGGAGCGGGAGTGGCAGATACGCAGTATTTT. It codes for CAWSGEGAGVADTQYF. The full variable domain, its missing parts supplied by reference TRBV30 and TRBJ2-3, is SQTIHQWPATLVQPVGSPLSLECTVEGTSNPNLYWYRQAAGRGLQLLFYSVGIGQISSEVPQNLSASRPQDRQFILSSKKLLLSDSGFYLCAWSGEGAGVADTQYFGPGTRLTVL.

This clone was seen a single time. The rearrangement joins TRBV4-2 to TRBJ2-1; D is unclear. CDR1 LGHNA and CDR2 YNFKEQ come from the germline V gene. This CDR3 spans 16 amino acids. V dropped 0 bases and J dropped 5 bases, with 14 bases sitting between them. The CDR3: CASSQDIRHSHNEQFF. The CDR3 nucleotides read TGTGCCAGCAGCCAAGATATTCGACACAGTCACAATGAGCAGTTCTTC.

CDR3 residues: CASSQPRTGLNTEAFF. The DNA for the CDR3 is TGTGCCAGCAGTCAGCCGCGGACAGGGTTGAACACTGAAGCTTTCTTT. The chain employs TRBV27 and TRBJ1-1; 8 nucleotides match TRBD1. Germline V gene data show CDR1 as MNHEY and CDR2 as SMNVEV (reference sequence). Germline trimming cut 5 bases from V and 0 bases from J; bases unmatched to any gene: 8. The CDR3 spans 16 residues.

This clone is a singleton in its sample. The V gene is TRBV27, the J gene TRBJ2-3, with D perhaps given as TRBD1 or TRBD2 (6 bases each). CDR1 MNHEY and CDR2 SMNVEV come from the germline V gene (reference sequence). Trimming pared 4 bases from V and 2 bases from J, leaving 7 bases between. This CDR3 region has 13 residues. The CDR3 sequence: CASSWGATDTQYF. In DNA, the CDR3 is TGTGCCAGCAGTTGGGGGGCCACAGATACGCAGTATTTT.

This clone was detected a few times. The gene calls are TRBV6-5 and TRBJ2-1; TRBD1 might be the D (6 bases). Germline CDR1 and CDR2: MNHEY and SVGAGI. CDR3 length equals 13 residues. Trimming took 1 base from V and 7 from J, leaving 8 bases between them. The CDR3 DNA reads as TGTGCCAGCAGTTACTTGAGGGGGAATGAGCAGTTCTTC. As protein: CASSYLRGNEQFF.

The rearrangement joins TRBV11-3 to TRBJ2-5; TRBD1 is a possible D gene (6 bases). Trimming pared 3 bases from V and 4 bases from J, leaving 9 bases between. Germline loops: CDR1 SGHNT, CDR2 YENEEA. The CDR3 length is 13 residues. CDR3 region: CASSFGGGETQYF. Here the CDR3 DNA reads TGTGCCAGCAGCTTTGGGGGCGGAGAGACCCAGTACTTC. The full variable domain, its missing parts supplied by reference TRBV11-3 and TRBJ2-5, is EAGVVQSPRYKIIEKKQPVAFWCNPISGHNTLYWYLQNLGQGPELLIRYENEEAVDDSQLPKDRFSAERLKGVDSTLKIQPAELGDSAVYLCASSFGGGETQYFGPGTRLLVL.

The V and J genes are TRBV7-2 and TRBJ2-7; D might be TRBD1 or TRBD2, each matching 6 bases. From germline, CDR1 is SGHTA and CDR2 FQGNSA. The length of the CDR3 is 16 residues. V lost 5 bases and J 2 bases, leaving 19 bases between the germline ends. The CDR3 region is CASSPRGGQSTYEQYF. The CDR3 DNA sequence: TGTGCCAGCAGCCCCCGTGGGGGGCAGTCGACCTACGAGCAGTACTTC.

This clone was detected a few times. The rearrangement uses TRBV5-4 and TRBJ2-2; no reliable D call. V shed 2 bases and J shed 6 bases, with 8 bases lying between them. The CDR3 totals 13 residues. Germline CDR1 is SGHNT and CDR2 is YYREEE (reference sequence). The CDR3 is CASSFEVAGELFF. The CDR3 nucleotides are TGTGCCAGCAGCTTCGAAGTCGCCGGGGAGCTGTTTTTT.

The chain employs TRBV2 and TRBJ1-2, with D unclear. The CDR3 extends over 15 amino acids. The germline V gene encodes CDR1 SNHLY and CDR2 FYNNEI. The V end lost 5 bases, the J end lost 2 bases, and 15 bases lay between the germline ends. In DNA form, the CDR3 reads TGTGCCAGCAGTCCAACGGGGAACTTGAACTATGGCTACACCTTC. It yields the protein CASSPTGNLNYGYTF.

The V and J genes are TRBV2 and TRBJ2-7, with TRBD1 as a possible D gene (6 bases). The V end lost 7 bases, the J end lost 1 base, and 11 bases lay between the germline ends. The CDR3 length is 13 residues. The V gene's germline CDR1 is SNHLY and CDR2 FYNNEI. CDR3 coding DNA: TGTGCCAGCACCCGACAGGTTTCCTACGAGCAGTACTTC. Protein sequence: CASTRQVSYEQYF.

CDR3 DNA sequence: TGTGCCAGCAGCCCCGGGACTAGATTGGTCGACGAGCAGTACTTC. Translating gives CASSPGTRLVDEQYF. The rearrangement uses TRBV5-4 and TRBJ2-7; 8 positions match TRBD2. The CDR3 has 15 residues. CDR1 is SGHNT, CDR2 YYREEE, per germline (reference sequence). V dropped 4 bases and J dropped 5; count of bases not matched to a gene: 11.

This clone was picked up one time. This chain uses TRBV19 with TRBJ2-5; D unclear. The J call is in doubt because the DNA end fits TRBJ2-7 better. The CDR3 loop spans 16 amino acids. Germline-derived CDR1 and CDR2 are LNHDA and SQIVND (reference sequence). The DNA of the CDR3 is TGTGCCAGTCGGCGACCGGGCTTTTATACGCCCTACGAGCAGTACTTC. Translated: CASRRPGFYTPYEQYF.

The rearrangement uses TRBV28 and TRBJ1-6, with D possibly being TRBD1 (5 bases). CDR3 length: 15 residues. CDR1 is MDHEN, CDR2 SYDVKM, per germline. Trimming stripped 3 bases from V and 7 bases from J, with 13 bases between. The CDR3 here is CASSLSQGMNSPLHF. Written as DNA, the CDR3 is TGTGCCAGCAGTTTGTCTCAGGGTATGAATTCACCCCTCCACTTT. Full variable domain (missing parts from reference TRBV28 and TRBJ1-6): DVKVTQSSRYLVKRTGEKVFLECVQDMDHENMFWYRQDPGLGLRLIYFSYDVKMKEKGDIPEGYSVSREKKERFSLILESASTNQTSMYLCASSLSQGMNSPLHFGNGTRLTVT.

This clone appeared a few times. The chain combines TRBV20-1 with TRBJ2-1; 8 bases are a match to TRBD2. Per germline, CDR1 DFQATT and CDR2 SNEGSKA (reference sequence). CDR3 size: 10 residues. V shed 6 bases and J 10 bases; nucleotides not matched to a gene: 2. The chain's CDR3 is CSASSGEQFF. The CDR3 nucleotides read TGCAGTGCATCTAGCGGGGAGCAGTTCTTC.

The chain carries TRBV9 and TRBJ2-7; a weak D match, TRBD1 (5 bases). The CDR3 is 14 amino acids. The V end lost 3 bases, the J end lost 2 bases, and 12 bases lay between the germline ends. The germline V gene has CDR1 SGDLS and CDR2 YYNGEE. CDR3 bases: TGTGCCAGCAGCGACCATCAGGGTCCCTACGAGCAGTACTTC. It is translated as CASSDHQGPYEQYF.